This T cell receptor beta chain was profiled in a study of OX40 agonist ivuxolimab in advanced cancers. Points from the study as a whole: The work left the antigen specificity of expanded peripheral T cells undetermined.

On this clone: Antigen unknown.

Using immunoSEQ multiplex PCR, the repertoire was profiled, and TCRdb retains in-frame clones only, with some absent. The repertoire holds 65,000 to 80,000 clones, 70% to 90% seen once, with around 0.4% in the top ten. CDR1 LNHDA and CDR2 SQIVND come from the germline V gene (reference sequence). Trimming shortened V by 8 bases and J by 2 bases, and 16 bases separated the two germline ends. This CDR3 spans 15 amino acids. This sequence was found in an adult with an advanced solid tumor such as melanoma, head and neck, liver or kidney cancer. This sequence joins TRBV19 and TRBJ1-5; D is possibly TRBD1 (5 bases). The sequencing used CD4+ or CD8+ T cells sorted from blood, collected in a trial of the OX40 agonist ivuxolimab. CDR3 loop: CASGPLDRRNQPQHF. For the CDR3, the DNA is TGTGCCAGTGGGCCCCTCGACAGACGCAATCAGCCCCAGCATTTT.